The rows below give T cell receptor beta chains drawn from one sample of a study of T cells after yellow fever vaccination. In TCRdb, the 5' RACE reads were re-called with MiXCR into one record per CDR3 protein. The sample contains roughly 400,000 distinct CDR3 sequences, 18% of which appear only once. Sequencing was performed on PBMCs, taken before the yellow fever booster vaccination. Receptor source: a man aged 18 to 29 who received the YFV17D yellow fever vaccine. The CDR3 runs from the conserved cysteine through the conserved F or W. The D gene is left open where the match is weak. Some rows have no size entry. The others give once, few or many, or a class for an expanded clone.

d_gene	v_gene	j_gene	abundance	CDR3nt	CDR3aa
-	TRBV2	TRBJ1-1	-	TGTGCCTGCTACAGGACAGCCACTGAAGCTTTCTTT	CACYRTATEAFF
TRBD1	TRBV4-1	TRBJ2-6	-	TGCGCCAGCAGCCAAGATCTGGACAGGGGGGACTCTGGGGCCAACGTCCTGACTTTC	CASSQDLDRGDSGANVLTF
-	TRBV5-1	TRBJ1-2	-	TGCGCCAGCAGCGAGCCCTCGCGGCCCAGTGGCTACACCTTC	CASSEPSRPSGYTF
-	TRBV10-3	TRBJ2-5	few	TGTGCCATCAGTGACGGCGGACAAGAGACCCAGTACTTC	CAISDGGQETQYF
TRBD1	TRBV12-3/TRBV12-4	TRBJ1-1	-	TGTGCCAGCAGTCCTACAGGGGTTGAAGCTTTCTTT	CASSPTGVEAFF
TRBD2	TRBV10-3	TRBJ2-1	few	TGTGCCATCAGTGAGTCGAGACTAGCGGGGAACAATGAGCAGTTCTTC	CAISESRLAGNNEQFF
TRBD1	TRBV7-9	TRBJ1-5	-	TGTGCCAGCAGCTTACCTGACAGGGTAGGTCAGCCCCAGCATTTT	CASSLPDRVGQPQHF
-	TRBV7-9	TRBJ2-2	few	TGTGCCAGCAGACGGACAGTGAACACCGGGGAGCTGTTTTTT	CASRRTVNTGELFF
-	TRBV24-1	TRBJ2-5	few	TGTGCCACCAGTGATGCGAACCTCCGGGACAAGCCCCGCGTTAAGAGGGAGACCCAGTACTTC	CATSDANLRDKPRVKRETQYF
-	TRBV7-9	TRBJ2-2	-	TGTGCCAGCAGCTTATCAGGGGTACTTAGCACCGGGGAGCTGTTTTTT	CASSLSGVLSTGELFF
-	TRBV29-1	TRBJ2-3	-	TGCAGCGTTGAAGGGGGGCAGGCCGCCTTTGGAGATACGCAGTATTTT	CSVEGGQAAFGDTQYF
TRBD1	TRBV7-9	TRBJ1-2	few	TGTGCCAGCAGCCAAGACAGGGGGCATAACTATGGCTACACCTTC	CASSQDRGHNYGYTF
-	TRBV11-2	TRBJ2-3	-	TGTGCCAGCAGCCCTCAAGGGGGGAGTCTCACAGATACGCAGTATTTT	CASSPQGGSLTDTQYF
-	TRBV5-6	TRBJ2-3	-	TGTGCCAGCAGCCCGTTGGTGAGCACAGATACGCAGTATTTT	CASSPLVSTDTQYF
TRBD2	TRBV10-3	TRBJ2-3	few	TGTGCCACCTCTCTTAGCGGGGGGCGTAGCACAGATACGCAGTATTTT	CATSLSGGRSTDTQYF
-	TRBV28	TRBJ2-5	-	TGTGCCAGCAGTACATCTGGGAGGTACCAAGAGACCCAGTACTTC	CASSTSGRYQETQYF
TRBD2	TRBV4-1	TRBJ2-7	-	TGCGCCAGCAGCCAAGAAGTTGCAGGACTAGCTAACTCCTACGAGCAGTACTTC	CASSQEVAGLANSYEQYF
-	TRBV20-1	TRBJ2-3	few	TGCAGTGCTATAGCGGAGGGCACAGATACGCAGTATTTT	CSAIAEGTDTQYF
-	TRBV6-5	TRBJ1-2	few	TGTGCCAGCAGCCCCAACCGGGCACGGCGTTTATCCAACTATGGCTACACCTTC	CASSPNRARRLSNYGYTF
-	TRBV11-2	TRBJ1-1	-	TGTGCCAGCAGCTCGCAAGCGGCCCACACTGAAGCTTTCTTT	CASSSQAAHTEAFF
-	TRBV19	TRBJ1-2	-	TGTGCCAGTAGTAGCCGGGACCCCGGGGGCTATGGCTACACCTTC	CASSSRDPGGYGYTF
TRBD1	TRBV6-5	TRBJ2-3	-	TGTGCCAGCAGTTTGGGACAGTCGGGCTTCGATACGCAGTATTTT	CASSLGQSGFDTQYF
-	TRBV7-9	TRBJ2-3	once	TGTGCCAGCAGCTTAGCCACCCACACAGATACGCAGTATTTT	CASSLATHTDTQYF
-	TRBV5-1	TRBJ2-2	-	TGCGCCACCAACGTCGGGACCCCAAGTGTTGGGGAGCTGTTTTTT	CATNVGTPSVGELFF
-	TRBV6-5	TRBJ2-7	-	TGTGCCAGCAGTTATAACGGACCCGCCTACGAGCAGTACTTC	CASSYNGPAYEQYF
-	TRBV12-3/TRBV12-4	TRBJ2-1	-	TGTGCCAGCAGTTTTAGGGGGTATATCCTCAATGAGCAGTTCTTC	CASSFRGYILNEQFF
-	TRBV29-1	TRBJ1-1	few	TGCAGCGGGCGACGGGGGGGAACTGAAGCTTTCTTT	CSGRRGGTEAFF
TRBD1	TRBV6-1	TRBJ2-7	-	TGTGCCAGCACCCCCGGAACAGGGGCTTACTACGAGCAGTACTTC	CASTPGTGAYYEQYF
-	TRBV4-2	TRBJ2-3	-	TGTGCCAGCAGCCGGGAAACGGGGGATACGCAGTATTTT	CASSRETGDTQYF
TRBD1	TRBV12-3/TRBV12-4	TRBJ2-5	few	TGTGCCAGCAGGCCGCCCGGGACAGGGTTCCCAGAGACCCAGTACTTC	CASRPPGTGFPETQYF
-	TRBV18	TRBJ2-7	-	TGTGCCAGCTCACCAAGAGAGGACGGCGAGCAGTACTTC	CASSPREDGEQYF
TRBD2	TRBV5-6	TRBJ2-1	-	TGTGCCAGCAGCTCGGGGGAGCGGGGGGTCAATGAGCAGTTCTTC	CASSSGERGVNEQFF
TRBD1	TRBV5-1	TRBJ1-3	few	TGCGCCAGCAGCATAGGGACAGGAGGAAACACCATATATTTT	CASSIGTGGNTIYF
TRBD2	TRBV27	TRBJ2-1	-	TGTGCCAGCAGACTAGCGGGATTGAGCCTTGAGCAGTTCTTC	CASRLAGLSLEQFF
-	TRBV20-1	TRBJ2-3	-	TGCAGTGCACGGCGGTCGGGGTTACGCACAGATACGCAGTATTTT	CSARRSGLRTDTQYF
-	TRBV15	TRBJ2-2	-	TGTGCCACCAGCATGTCAAGTGGCGGCGGGGAGCTGTTTTTT	CATSMSSGGGELFF
-	TRBV15	TRBJ1-1	-	TGTGCCACCAGCGCCCCGTCAGGCACTGAAGCTTTCTTT	CATSAPSGTEAFF
-	TRBV12-3/TRBV12-4	TRBJ1-5	few	TGTGCCAGCAGTACCTTCAATCAGCCCCAGCATTTT	CASSTFNQPQHF
-	TRBV4-1	TRBJ2-2	-	TGCGCCAGCAGGGACATGGGAGCGAACACCGGGGAGCTGTTTTTT	CASRDMGANTGELFF
-	TRBV12-3/TRBV12-4	TRBJ2-2	few	TGTGCCAGCACCCAAACCGTGAGGGTGACCGGGGAGCTGTTTTTT	CASTQTVRVTGELFF
-	TRBV6-6	TRBJ1-1	-	TGTGCCGCGACTTGGGCAGGGAGGGACACTGAAGCTTTCTTT	CAATWAGRDTEAFF
-	TRBV20-1	TRBJ1-6	many	TGCAGTGCCGTGGGAGGGGTATCACCCCTCCACTTT	CSAVGGVSPLHF
-	TRBV4-3	TRBJ2-1	many	TGCGCCAGCAGCGGCCTTGTCCTTAGCTCCTACAATGAGCAGTTCTTC	CASSGLVLSSYNEQFF
-	TRBV28	TRBJ2-3	-	TGTGCCAGCAGTTTCTTAGACCGAGATACGCAGTATTTT	CASSFLDRDTQYF
-	TRBV12-3/TRBV12-4	TRBJ1-1	few	TGTGCCAGCAGGTTGAGGCTGCACACTGAAGCTTTCTTT	CASRLRLHTEAFF
TRBD2	TRBV6-1	TRBJ2-1	-	TGTGCCAGCAGTGAACTCGGACTAGCGGGGGGGTATGAGCAGTTCTTC	CASSELGLAGGYEQFF
TRBD2	TRBV20-1	TRBJ2-3	-	TGCAGTGCTACGGGGGGGATGGGCGCAGATACGCAGTATTTT	CSATGGMGADTQYF
-	TRBV27	TRBJ1-6	few	TGTGCCAGCACCACAGGGAAAAATTCACCCCTCCACTTT	CASTTGKNSPLHF
-	TRBV5-4	TRBJ2-5	-	TGTGCCAGCAGCGAAGATGGAAAGACCCAGTACTTC	CASSEDGKTQYF
-	TRBV7-9	TRBJ1-2	few	TGTGCCAGCAGCTTAGGAGGGGGGCCTGGTGGCTACACCTTC	CASSLGGGPGGYTF